This TCR beta chain was recorded in a study of tissue T cells after allogeneic stem cell transplantation. Whole-study findings and limits: Only a limited share of tissue TCRs appeared in blood or spleen. This small cohort was clinically heterogeneous, and sampling depth was a limitation. Some tissue clones might be persisting host cells; their alloreactivity or antigen specificity was not determined. TCR repertoires tracked anatomic similarity, regardless of disease or transplant status.

Sequenced by immunoSEQ multiplex PCR; TCRdb stores in-frame clones only, minus some. The sample has about 21,000 clones; more than 65% are singletons. There are a few counts of this clone. Its target is unknown. The genes are named according to mouse. This TCR was sampled from a female BALB/c mouse in good health. MHC haplotype here: H2-d. The sequenced material came from blood.

The CDR3 sequence: CGARDSGNTLYF. The CDR3 DNA, read in part, is TGTGGTGCTAGGGATTCTGGAAATACGCTCTAT. This chain connects TRBV20 to TRBJ1-3; D is unresolved. Coverage ceases 1 residue before the CDR3 finishes, and the germline J gene fills in the end. Germline V gene sequence: CDR1 GFQATS, CDR2 STVNSAI. Trimming stripped 0 bases from V and 0 bases from J, with 0 bases between. This CDR3 is 12 amino acids long.